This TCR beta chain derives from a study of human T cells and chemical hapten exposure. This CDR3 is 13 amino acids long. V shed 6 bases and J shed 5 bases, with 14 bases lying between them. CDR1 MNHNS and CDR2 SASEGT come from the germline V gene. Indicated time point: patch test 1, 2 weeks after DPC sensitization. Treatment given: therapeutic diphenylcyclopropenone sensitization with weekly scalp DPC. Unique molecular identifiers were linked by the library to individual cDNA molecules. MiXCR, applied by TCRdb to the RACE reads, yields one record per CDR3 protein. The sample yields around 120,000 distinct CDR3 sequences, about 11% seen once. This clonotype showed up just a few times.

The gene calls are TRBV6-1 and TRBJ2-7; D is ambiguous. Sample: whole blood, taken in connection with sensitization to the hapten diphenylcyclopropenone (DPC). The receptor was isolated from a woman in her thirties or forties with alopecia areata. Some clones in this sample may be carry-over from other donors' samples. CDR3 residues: CASRRLFQHEQYF. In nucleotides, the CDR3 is TGTGCCAGCAGACGGCTTTTCCAACACGAGCAGTACTTC.